Following are 15 T cell receptor beta chains from one sample sequenced in a study of cytomegalovirus exposure and HLA in healthy donors. The PCR contained 60 Vbeta and 13 Jbeta primers. Sequencing used immunoSEQ multiplex PCR; TCRdb keeps in-frame clones, though not all of them. The sample holds nearly 300,000 clones, 80% to 90% seen once. The source material was PBMCs. The receptors derive from a man aged 35 to 55 in good health and CMV-seropositive.

The CDR3 protein is CASSPRGLAYEQYF. The CDR3 DNA reads TGTGCCAGCTCACCACGTGGACTAGCCTACGAGCAGTACTTC. This sequence joins TRBV18 and TRBJ2-7; 7 bases align to TRBD2. With 1 base clipped from V and 2 bases from J, the junction kept 2 bases outside the gene matches. Looked up from germline, CDR1 is KGHSH and CDR2 is LQKENI. The CDR3 totals 14 residues.

This clone was counted a few times. V usage is TRBV27 and J usage is TRBJ1-1, with D possibly TRBD1 on 5 matching bases. This CDR3 spans 13 amino acids. Between the trimmed V and J ends, which lost 3 bases and 5 bases, there was a span of 10 bases. From germline, CDR1 is MNHEY and CDR2 SMNVEV (reference sequence). In nucleotides, the CDR3 is TGTGCCAGCAGTTTGAAGGGGTTGACTGAAGCTTTCTTT. It yields the protein CASSLKGLTEAFF.

V gene TRBV7-2 combines with J gene TRBJ1-5, with 11 positions matching TRBD1. This CDR3 has 17 amino acids. Per germline, CDR1 SGHTA and CDR2 FQGNSA. V was pared by 4 bases and J by 4 bases, with 9 bases of the junction left unmatched. The CDR3 DNA follows: TGTGCCAGCAGCTCTAGAGGGGGGACAGGGGGAAATCAGCCCCAGCATTTT. It is translated as CASSSRGGTGGNQPQHF.

The chain has TRBV4-1 and TRBJ1-1; no reliable D call. In germline, CDR1 is MGHRA, CDR2 YSYEKL. V lost 0 bases, J lost 2 bases, and 10 bases lay in between. The CDR3 length is 15 residues. The CDR3 is CASSQDLRENTEAFF. The CDR3 DNA sequence: TGCGCCAGCAGCCAAGATCTTAGAGAAAACACTGAAGCTTTCTTT.

The chain couples TRBV2 to TRBJ1-3; D may be TRBD1 (6 bases). Per the germline V gene, CDR1 is SNHLY and CDR2 is FYNNEI. V lost 5 bases and J 4 bases, leaving 9 bases between the germline ends. This CDR3 has 13 residues. The CDR3 loop is CASSPGVGNTIYF. CDR3 DNA: TGTGCCAGCAGTCCAGGGGTAGGAAACACCATATATTTT.

This clone was counted a few times. The chain links TRBV4-1 to TRBJ1-1, with 11 positions matching TRBD1. The junction had 3 bases not matched to a gene; V was cut back by 2 bases and J by 4 bases. The CDR3 is made up of 15 amino acids. Per the germline V gene, CDR1 is MGHRA and CDR2 is YSYEKL. CDR3 coding DNA: TGCGCCAGCAGCCAACCCGGGACAGGGGGCACTGAAGCTTTCTTT. Its translation is CASSQPGTGGTEAFF.

The chain recombines TRBV19 with TRBJ1-1; no definite D call. V was cut by 1 base and J by 2 bases, with 5 bases left in between. Germline CDR1 LNHDA, CDR2 SQIVND (reference sequence). This CDR3 has 13 residues. The CDR3 DNA sequence: TGTGCCAGTAGTATAGGCAGAAACACTGAAGCTTTCTTT. It is translated as CASSIGRNTEAFF.

The rearrangement links TRBV19 to TRBJ1-1; TRBD1 matches 9 bases. After removal of 5 bases from V and 1 base from J, the junction contained 5 bases not matched to a gene. The CDR3 has 15 residues. The germline gives CDR1 LNHDA, CDR2 SQIVND (reference sequence). CDR3 residues: CASSVDRGSNTEAFF. The CDR3 DNA follows: TGTGCCAGTAGTGTCGACAGGGGGTCGAACACTGAAGCTTTCTTT.

The chain has TRBV7-3 and TRBJ1-2; unclear D gene. Germline V CDR1 and CDR2: SGHTA, FQGTGA. The CDR3 consists of 14 residues. Trimming removed 0 bases from V and 2 bases from J, with 7 bases in between. Here the CDR3 DNA reads TGTGCCAGCAGCTTAACGCCAGGAAACTATGGCTACACCTTC. Encoded protein: CASSLTPGNYGYTF.

The rearrangement links TRBV5-1 to TRBJ2-3, with D tentatively TRBD1 (5 bases). Per the germline V gene, CDR1 is SGHRS and CDR2 is YFSETQ. The CDR3 runs to 13 residues. V was pared by 4 bases and J by 2 bases, with 8 bases between. CDR3 region: CASSQGFTDTQYF. The CDR3 bases are TGCGCCAGCAGCCAGGGCTTCACAGATACGCAGTATTTT.

This chain links TRBV27 with TRBJ2-7, with 7 bases lining up with TRBD1. The CDR3 runs 14 residues. The germline CDR1 and CDR2 sequences are MNHEY and SMNVEV (reference sequence). Trimming removed 5 bases from V and 7 bases from J; junction bases left unmatched: 11. In DNA form, the CDR3 reads TGTGCCAGCAGTCTGACCCGGGACAGCCGGGAGCAGTACTTC. Protein: CASSLTRDSREQYF.

This clone was counted a few times. The J gene is TRBJ2-6, the V gene TRBV7-3; D possibly corresponds to TRBD1 (6 bases). CDR3 size: 15 residues. Germline loops: CDR1 SGHTA, CDR2 FQGTGA. The V and J ends lost 2 bases and 2 bases respectively, with 7 bases between them. For the CDR3, the DNA is TGTGCCAGCAGCTTACAGGGGACTGGGGCCAACGTCCTGACTTTC. It is translated as CASSLQGTGANVLTF.

The rearrangement joins TRBV5-1 to TRBJ2-5, with a weak D call TRBD2 (7 bases). Trimming cost V 0 bases and J 5 bases, with 14 bases left between them. From germline, CDR1 is SGHRS and CDR2 YFSETQ. The CDR3 consists of 15 residues. The CDR3 reads CASSLGGGAGETQYF. CDR3 sequence (DNA): TGCGCCAGCAGCTTGGGCGGGGGCGCGGGGGAGACCCAGTACTTC. Together with reference TRBV5-1 and TRBJ2-5, the CDR3 gives the full variable domain: KAGVTQTPRYLIKTRGQQVTLSCSPISGHRSVSWYQQTPGQGLQFLFEYFSETQRNKGNFPGRFSGRQFSNSRSEMNVSTLELGDSALYLCASSLGGGAGETQYFGPGTRLLVL.

The chain employs TRBV7-2 and TRBJ2-7; 8 bases are a match to TRBD2. Germline V gene sequence: CDR1 SGHTA, CDR2 FQGNSA. V lost 1 base and J lost 3; bases outside the gene matches: 5. This CDR3 has 15 amino acids. CDR3 coding DNA: TGTGCCAGCAGCTTAGGGCAAGCGGGGGTCTACGAGCAGTACTTC. It yields the protein CASSLGQAGVYEQYF.

The chain joins TRBV2 to TRBJ1-4, with D possibly matching TRBD1 (6 bases). The CDR3 runs 15 residues. Trimming left V 2 bases short and J 5 bases short, with 12 bases between. Germline V gene lookup returns CDR1 SNHLY and CDR2 FYNNEI. CDR3 sequence: CASSESGGPNEKLFF. For the CDR3, the DNA is TGTGCCAGCAGTGAAAGCGGGGGCCCGAATGAAAAACTGTTTTTT. Using reference TRBV2 and TRBJ1-4 for the parts outside the CDR3, the full variable domain is EPEVTQTPSHQVTQMGQEVILRCVPISNHLYFYWYRQILGQKVEFLVSFYNNEISEKSEIFDDQFSVERPDGSNFTLKIRSTKLEDSAMYFCASSESGGPNEKLFFGSGTQLSVL.